This T cell receptor (beta chain) came from a study of regulatory T cells in long-lasting Graves disease. Study-wide points: Favoring TRBV28, TRBJ1-2 and TRBJ2-5 was a feature seen in persistent disease.

The authors built TCR beta libraries using iRepertoire HTBI primers and Arm-PCR of CDR3 regions. MiXCR, run by TCRdb on the multiplex PCR reads, gives a single entry per CDR3 protein. The sample includes hundreds of thousands of distinct CDR3 sequences, 15% to 20% of them seen just once. This clonotype was counted ten times or more. The antigen remains undetermined. V was trimmed by 5 bases and J by 4 bases, leaving 12 bases between them. The CDR3 runs 13 residues. CDR1 SGHAT and CDR2 FQNNGV come from the germline V gene. This sample's time point: newly diagnosed GD, antithyroid drugs for less than 3 months. Isolated PBMC RNA provided the starting material for the TCR library. These data were also filed under a second study, of T cells in Graves' hyperthyroidism and ophthalmopathy. As that report states: The patients, who ranged from 18 to 65 in age, presented with newly diagnosed hyperthyroidism lasting under 2 months. Most clonotypes that expanded in the thyroid above 0.001 also showed up in blood.

The sequenced sample was peripheral blood mononuclear cells (PBMCs), obtained at new diagnosis, from a patient treated with antithyroid drugs. This sequence was found in a man between 18 and 35 years old with Graves disease. V gene TRBV11-2 combines with J gene TRBJ2-7; a weak D match, TRBD1 (5 bases). The CDR3 is CASSPQGRYEQYF. In DNA, the CDR3 is TGTGCCAGCAGCCCCCAGGGCAGGTACGAGCAGTACTTC.